Included here is one TCR beta chain sequence, with context. This sample stems from a study of blood T cell repertoires in COVID-19. Looking at the study overall: PBMCs, B-cell-depleted T cells, or T cells provided the cDNA or gDNA that made up the material.

Libraries were prepared by immunoSEQ multiplex PCR; TCRdb keeps only in-frame clonotypes and omits some of them. The sample has 200,000 or so clones; around 80% are singletons. Per germline, CDR1 LNHNV and CDR2 YYDKDF (reference sequence). This CDR3 is built from 18 residues. Trimming removed 0 bases from V and 9 bases from J; junction bases left unmatched: 16. Sequencing was performed on peripheral blood. The sequence was collected from a human donor with acute or convalescent COVID-19. The donor label of this sample is uncertain. V and J are TRBV15 and TRBJ2-1; TRBD2 agrees at 8 bases. This CDR3 reads CATSRDPQVGRAGSEQFF. The CDR3 DNA follows: TGTGCCACCAGCAGAGATCCCCAGGTCGGGAGGGCCGGGAGTGAGCAGTTCTTC.